These 10 T cell receptor beta chains originate from one sample sequenced in a study of post-analysis software for immune sequencing data. Findings and limits, study-wide: In patients, TRBV5-6, TRBV5-1 and TRBV20-1 belonged to roughly five TRBV segments found more frequently than in controls.

cDNA libraries of TCR beta carried unique molecular identifiers. One entry per CDR3 protein results from TCRdb running MiXCR on the PCR reads. This sample has hundreds of thousands of distinct CDR3 sequences; around 37% occur once, and the top ten carry 10% to 15%. Which antigens these TCRs recognize remains unknown. Material: blood. The receptor set was obtained from a girl aged 10 to 17 with multiple sclerosis.

The rearrangement joins TRBV5-1 to TRBJ2-7, with TRBD2 matching over 10 bases. The CDR3 runs 14 residues. The germline V gene encodes CDR1 SGHRS and CDR2 YFSETQ. The V and J ends lost 6 bases and 7 bases, in that order; junction bases with no gene match: 10. CDR3: CASTASGGYNEQYF. The CDR3 nucleotides read TGCGCCAGCACGGCTAGCGGGGGATACAATGAGCAGTACTTC.

This clonotype was observed a few times. V and J are TRBV4-2 and TRBJ2-3, with TRBD2 matching 15 bases. Germline CDR1 is LGHNA and CDR2 is YNFKEQ. Trimming cost V 4 bases and J 6 bases; bases outside gene matches: 17. The CDR3 totals 20 residues. This chain's CDR3 is CASSRLKGTSGGSHGDTQYF. The CDR3 DNA reads TGTGCCAGCAGCCGCCTCAAGGGGACTAGCGGGGGGTCCCACGGGGATACGCAGTATTTT.

This clonotype was counted a few times. In DNA form, the CDR3 reads TGTGCCACCGCGACTAGCGGGGGATACAATGAGCAGTTCTTC. Protein product: CATATSGGYNEQFF. The rearrangement joins TRBV12-3 or TRBV12-4 to TRBJ2-1, with 12 bases lining up with TRBD2. This CDR3 region has 14 residues. Trimming took 10 bases from V and 4 from J; bases not matched to a gene: 5.

The V and J genes are TRBV7-2 and TRBJ2-2; D call uncertain. V shed 1 base and J shed 6 bases, with 6 bases lying between them. The CDR3 extends over 13 amino acids. Germline assignment: CDR1 SGHTA and CDR2 FQGNSA. DNA for the CDR3: TGTGCCAGCAGCTTAGACAAGGCCGGGGAGCTGTTTTTT. Its translation: CASSLDKAGELFF.

The V call is TRBV11-2, the J call TRBJ2-5, with 10 bases fitting TRBD1. CDR1 and CDR2 (germline): SGHAT, FQNNGV. The CDR3 extends over 14 amino acids. V was pared by 5 bases and J by 5 bases, with 5 bases of the junction left unmatched. CDR3 nucleotides: TGTGCCAGCAGCATGGGACAGGGGAGCGAGACCCAGTACTTC. Its protein product is CASSMGQGSETQYF.

The chain recombines TRBV11-2 with TRBJ2-7; D not resolved. Germline CDR1 is SGHAT and CDR2 is FQNNGV. This CDR3 has 12 residues. The ends were cut back, 5 bases at V and 3 bases at J, with 8 bases in the middle. Here the CDR3 DNA reads TGTGCCAGCAGCCCGACCGACTACGAGCAGTACTTC. Its protein is CASSPTDYEQYF.

V usage is TRBV7-2 and J usage is TRBJ1-2, with D hard to call. Germline V CDR1 and CDR2: SGHTA, FQGNSA. Trimming left V 0 bases short and J 5 bases short, with 10 bases between. The CDR3 has 14 amino acids. The CDR3 reads CASSLATAKYGYTF. Here the CDR3 DNA reads TGTGCCAGCAGCTTAGCCACTGCAAAATATGGCTACACCTTC. Using reference TRBV7-2 and TRBJ1-2 for the parts outside the CDR3, the full variable domain is GAGVSQSPSNKVTEKGKDVELRCDPISGHTALYWYRQSLGQGLEFLIYFQGNSAPDKSGLPSDRFSAERTGGSVSTLTIQRTQQEDSAVYLCASSLATAKYGYTFGSGTRLTVV.

V is TRBV3-1 and J is TRBJ1-1; 10 positions match TRBD1. The CDR3 contains 14 residues. V lost 2 bases, J lost 9 bases, and 6 bases stayed unmatched. Germline-derived CDR1 and CDR2 are LGHDT and YNNKEL (reference sequence). The CDR3, as DNA: TGTGCCAGCAGCCAAAATGGACAGGGGGAACAAGCTTTCTTT. Amino acid sequence: CASSQNGQGEQAFF.

The chain has TRBV27 and TRBJ1-2; maybe TRBD1 (6 bases). In germline, CDR1 is MNHEY, CDR2 SMNVEV (reference sequence). V gave up 6 bases and J gave up 4 bases, with 15 bases separating them. The CDR3 has 14 amino acids. CDR3 nucleotides: TGTGCCAGCAGCCCTTCAGGGGCAGCCTATGGCTACACCTTC. Residues: CASSPSGAAYGYTF.

The rearrangement joins TRBV12-3 or TRBV12-4 to TRBJ1-4; TRBD1 is a possible D gene (5 bases). The V end was cut by 3 bases, the J end by 7 bases, with 15 bases between. This CDR3 has 15 residues. In DNA, the CDR3 is TGTGCCAGCAGTTTCGGGGGGTTGGGCGTTGAAAAACTGTTTTTT. This gives the protein CASSFGGLGVEKLFF.